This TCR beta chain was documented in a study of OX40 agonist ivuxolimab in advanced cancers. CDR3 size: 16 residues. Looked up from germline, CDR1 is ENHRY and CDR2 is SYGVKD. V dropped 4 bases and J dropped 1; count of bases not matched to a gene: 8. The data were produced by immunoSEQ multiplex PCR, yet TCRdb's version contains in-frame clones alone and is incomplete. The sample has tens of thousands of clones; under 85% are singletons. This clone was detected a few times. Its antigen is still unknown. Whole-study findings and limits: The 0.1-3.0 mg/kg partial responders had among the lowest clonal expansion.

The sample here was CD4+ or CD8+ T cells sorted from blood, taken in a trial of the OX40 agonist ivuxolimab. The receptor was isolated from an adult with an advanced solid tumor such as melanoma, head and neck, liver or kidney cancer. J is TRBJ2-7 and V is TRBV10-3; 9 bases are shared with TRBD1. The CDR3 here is CAISATGTGYSYEQYF. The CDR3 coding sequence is TGTGCCATCAGTGCGACCGGGACAGGGTATTCCTACGAGCAGTACTTC.